Following are 14 T cell receptor beta chains from one sample sequenced in a study of read filtering for tumor transcriptome and immune sequencing. This library used around 400 ng RNA and molecular barcoded adaptors spanning alpha/delta and beta/gamma chains. In TCRdb, the reads were re-called with MiXCR into one record per CDR3 protein. The table has around 140,000 distinct CDR3 sequences, under 15% seen once. Input material: a population of CD138-negative cells sorted from bone marrow. These receptors came from a donor over 35 with multiple myeloma.

The gene calls are TRBV3-1 and TRBJ2-7; D gene uncertain. Germline CDR1 reads LGHDT; CDR2 reads YNNKEL (reference sequence). V was trimmed by 6 bases and J by 7 bases, leaving 13 bases between them. This CDR3 is 12 amino acids long. The CDR3: CASSNYAEEQYF. The DNA of the CDR3 is TGTGCCAGCAGTAATTACGCGGAGGAGCAGTACTTC.

This clonotype was seen many times. This chain links TRBV29-1 with TRBJ2-7, with D hard to call. The V gene's germline CDR1 is SQVTM and CDR2 ANQGSEA. The CDR3 runs 13 residues. V was pared by 4 bases and J by 4 bases, with 14 bases between. CDR3 sequence (DNA): TGCAGCGTTGCCGGTGGAATGAGGTACGAGCAGTACTTC. Translating it yields CSVAGGMRYEQYF.

About this clonotype itself: A much more abundant neighbour one base away suggests this may be a read error. Likely a read error: the CDR3 ends without its conserved phenylalanine or tryptophan. The rearrangement links TRBV29-1 to TRBJ2-7, with D unresolved. This CDR3 comprises 11 residues. V lost 2 bases and J 2 bases, leaving 4 bases between the germline ends. CDR1 and CDR2 from the germline V gene are SQVTM and ANQGSEA. CDR3 region: CSVETAYEQYL. DNA for the CDR3: TGCAGCGTTGAAACCGCCTACGAGCAGTACCTC.

This clonotype occurred a few times. The chain recombines TRBV25-1 with TRBJ2-1; 15 bases align to TRBD2. With 2 bases clipped from V and 9 bases from J, the junction kept 8 bases outside the gene matches. The CDR3 loop spans 17 amino acids. CDR1 MGHDK and CDR2 SYGVNS come from the germline V gene. The DNA for the CDR3 is TGTGCCAGCAGTGAAAGAGGATTGGGACTAGCGGGAGGTGAGCAGTTCTTC. This sequence encodes CASSERGLGLAGGEQFF.

This clonotype was found many times. This chain connects TRBV27 to TRBJ1-1; D unclear. Between the trimmed V and J ends, which lost 2 bases and 2 bases, there was a span of 9 bases. The germline V gene encodes CDR1 MNHEY and CDR2 SMNVEV (reference sequence). This CDR3 region has 14 residues. CDR3 in DNA: TGTGCCAGCAGTTTAAGTGGCAAAAACACTGAAGCTTTCTTT. Its protein is CASSLSGKNTEAFF.

Comments on this clonotype: A much larger clone differs from this one at a single base, so this may be a read error. V and J are TRBV2 and TRBJ1-1; 7 bases are shared with TRBD1. This CDR3 contains 15 residues. Germline CDR1 reads SNHLY; CDR2 reads FYNNEI. The CDR3 loop reads CASRGRTGYYTETFF. The CDR3 DNA sequence: TGTGCCAGCAGGGGGAGGACAGGCTACTACACTGAAACTTTCTTT. Full variable domain (remainder filled in from reference TRBV2 and TRBJ1-1): EPEVTQTPSHQVTQMGQEVILRCVPISNHLYFYWYRQILGQKVEFLVSFYNNEISEKSEIFDDQFSVERPDGSNFTLKIRSTKLEDSAMYFCASRGRTGYYTETFFGQGTRLTVV.

This clonotype was counted ten times or more. V gene TRBV19 combines with J gene TRBJ1-5; the D gene is possibly TRBD1 (6 bases). V lost 7 bases and J lost 4, with 17 bases in between. Germline assignment: CDR1 LNHDA and CDR2 SQIVND (reference sequence). CDR3 length equals 15 residues. The CDR3 here is CASNYKSGANQPQHF. DNA of the CDR3: TGTGCCAGTAATTATAAGTCGGGGGCGAATCAGCCCCAGCATTTT.

This clonotype has more than one count but fewer than ten. The chain has TRBV2 and TRBJ1-1, with D possibly TRBD1 on 6 matching bases. CDR3 length: 14 amino acids. CDR1 is SNHLY, CDR2 FYNNEI, per germline. Deletions cut 8 bases from V and 1 base from J, with 14 bases between. The CDR3 nucleotides read TGTGCCAGCCAATCGGGCAGGGGGAACACTGAAGCTTTCTTT. Translating it yields CASQSGRGNTEAFF.

Only a few counts were recorded for this clonotype. This chain uses TRBV27 with TRBJ2-3; maybe TRBD1 (5 bases). This CDR3 is 17 amino acids long. With 6 bases removed from V and 3 bases from J, the gap between germline ends came to 22 bases. Germline CDR1 MNHEY, CDR2 SMNVEV (reference sequence). The DNA of the CDR3 is TGTGCCAGCAGCCAACGGACAAGACCCTCGAATACAGATACGCAGTATTTT. It translates to CASSQRTRPSNTDTQYF.

This clonotype showed up just a few times. J is TRBJ2-1 and V is TRBV11-3, with a weak D call TRBD2 (6 bases). CDR1 and CDR2 (germline): SGHNT, YENEEA. Trimming left V 4 bases short and J 6 bases short, with 19 bases between. The CDR3 is made up of 16 amino acids. CDR3 loop: CASSWGDWGIGNEQFF. CDR3 in DNA: TGTGCCAGCAGCTGGGGGGATTGGGGGATTGGCAATGAGCAGTTCTTC.

This clonotype occurred many times. The chain employs TRBV19 and TRBJ2-1; unclear D gene. The CDR3 extends over 16 amino acids. Looked up from germline, CDR1 is LNHDA and CDR2 is SQIVND (reference sequence). Trimming shortened V by 1 base and J by 1 base, and 11 bases separated the two germline ends. DNA of the CDR3: TGTGCCAGTAGTATAGTCAACTTCCCATCCTACAATGAGCAGTTCTTC. Residues: CASSIVNFPSYNEQFF. Full variable domain (rest looked up from reference TRBV19 and TRBJ2-1): DGGITQSPKYLFRKEGQNVTLSCEQNLNHDAMYWYRQDPGQGLRLIYYSQIVNDFQKGDIAEGYSVSREKKESFPLTVTSAQKNPTAFYLCASSIVNFPSYNEQFFGPGTRLTVL.

This clonotype was seen at least ten times. The chain has TRBV5-1 and TRBJ2-1, with D uncertain. Germline V lookup: CDR1 SGHRS, CDR2 YFSETQ. V shed 1 base and J shed 0 bases, with 17 bases lying between them. CDR3 length: 18 amino acids. As DNA, the CDR3 is TGCGCCAGCAGCTTGCGGCCTTTGGAACCGAGCTCCTACAATGAGCAGTTCTTC. Amino acid sequence: CASSLRPLEPSSYNEQFF. Complete variable domain (other parts from reference TRBV5-1 and TRBJ2-1): KAGVTQTPRYLIKTRGQQVTLSCSPISGHRSVSWYQQTPGQGLQFLFEYFSETQRNKGNFPGRFSGRQFSNSRSEMNVSTLELGDSALYLCASSLRPLEPSSYNEQFFGPGTRLTVL.

The gene calls are TRBV7-8 and TRBJ1-2, with 8 bases matching TRBD1. Germline CDR1 reads SGHVS; CDR2 reads FQNEAQ. This CDR3 contains 14 residues. The ends lost 5 bases at V and 3 bases at J; junction bases unmatched: 5. In nucleotides, the CDR3 is TGTGCCAGCAGCACCGGACAGGGAGACTATGGCTACACCTTC. Residues: CASSTGQGDYGYTF.

This clonotype has ten or more counts. The rearrangement joins TRBV19 to TRBJ2-3; 8 nucleotides align to TRBD2. The V segment lost 9 bases and the J segment 4 bases; nucleotides outside the gene matches: 6. The germline V gene encodes CDR1 LNHDA and CDR2 SQIVND (reference sequence). The CDR3 covers 13 residues. CDR3 sequence reads: CASEAGAADTQYF. Here the CDR3 DNA reads TGTGCCAGCGAAGCGGGAGCAGCAGATACGCAGTATTTT.